This TCR beta chain was captured by sequencing in a study of beta chain features in type 1 diabetes. All of the isolated RNA was reverse transcribed, so expressed TCRB transcripts were sequenced. Naive, central memory and regulatory T cell samples averaged roughly 3.5 million immunoSEQ reads each. This table comes from immunoSEQ multiplex PCR, and its TCRdb copy is limited to in-frame clones, with some not included. The sample holds approximately 41,000 clones; 60% to 75% are singletons and the top ten take 1.5% to 2%. In regard to this clone: What it binds is not known.

The CDR3 totals 14 residues. V gave up 4 bases and J gave up 8 bases, with 14 bases separating them. Germline-derived CDR1 and CDR2 are SEHNR and FQNEAQ (reference sequence). Study conclusions and caveats: The study found fewer insertions and more deletions at VDJ junctions in type 1 diabetes patients. Significant though moderate, a shortening of TCRB CDR3s appeared in all four CD4+ subsets of Type 1 diabetes patients.

The clonotype was recovered from a man aged 30-40 years with type 1 diabetes. Some clones in this sample may be carry-over from other donors' samples. The specimen sequenced was Tregs from blood. The chain employs TRBV7-9 and TRBJ1-4; D might be TRBD1 (6 bases). The CDR3 loop is CASSYRGILEKLFF. The CDR3 region has the DNA TGTGCCAGCAGCTATAGGGGGATCTTGGAAAAACTGTTTTTT.